The 7 T cell receptor beta chains reported below all come from one sample, sequenced in a study of shared clonotypes between healthy human individuals. The protocol was immunoSEQ multiplex PCR, while the TCRdb copy is restricted to in-frame clones and leaves out a portion. The sample consists of 1.6 million or so clones, 97% to 99% of them appearing once. The sample comprised naive CD4+ T cells sorted from blood. As for subset: CD45RA+ positively selected. The receptors here all came from a young man in good health.

The chain employs TRBV5-4 and TRBJ2-1; TRBD2 agrees at 8 bases. CDR1 SGHNT and CDR2 YYREEE come from the germline V gene (reference sequence). Trimming cost V 3 bases and J 4 bases; bases outside gene matches: 6. The CDR3 contains 15 residues. This CDR3 is CASSSLAGKYNEQFF. CDR3 DNA sequence: TGTGCCAGCAGCTCCTTAGCGGGGAAATACAATGAGCAGTTCTTC.

The CDR3 DNA reads as TGTGCCAGCAGCCGGACAGGGGGCTTTTTTAATGAGCAGTTCTTC. This gives the protein CASSRTGGFFNEQFF. V gene TRBV11-2 combines with J gene TRBJ2-1; 11 nucleotides match TRBD1. The CDR3 sequence is 15 residues long. In germline, CDR1 is SGHAT, CDR2 FQNNGV. The ends lost 5 bases at V and 7 bases at J; junction bases unmatched: 7.

The CDR3 reads CASSLEQTDTQYF. The CDR3 DNA sequence: TGTGCCAGCAGCCTAGAACAGACAGATACGCAGTATTTT. The chain carries TRBV6-4 and TRBJ2-3, with D hard to call. The CDR3 is made up of 13 amino acids. Trimming shortened V by 6 bases and J by 3 bases, and 10 bases separated the two germline ends. Germline CDR1 reads MRHNA; CDR2 reads SNTAGT.

This chain connects TRBV7-9 to TRBJ2-1, with TRBD2 matching 13 bases. CDR3 length equals 15 residues. Germline trimming cut 3 bases from V and 9 bases from J; bases unmatched to any gene: 5. From germline, CDR1 is SEHNR and CDR2 FQNEAQ (reference sequence). This CDR3 reads CASSLRTSGSVEQFF. In DNA, the CDR3 is TGTGCCAGCAGCTTGCGGACTAGCGGGAGTGTTGAGCAGTTCTTC.

The chain links TRBV30 to TRBJ1-1; 9 nucleotides match TRBD1. This CDR3 region has 16 residues. Per the germline V gene, CDR1 is GTSNPN and CDR2 is SVGIG (reference sequence). The CDR3 coding sequence is TGTGCGTTGGTACCTGGGACAGGGTATTTTCGCACTGAAGCTTTCTTT. Protein sequence: CALVPGTGYFRTEAFF.

The J gene is TRBJ2-7, the V gene TRBV5-1; 7 bases agree with TRBD1. V lost 4 bases to trimming and J lost 2 bases; unmatched junction nucleotides: 9. The CDR3 runs 15 residues. CDR1 SGHRS and CDR2 YFSETQ come from the germline V gene. CDR3 bases: TGCGCCAGCAGCCCAGTGTTAGACAGGGCCTACGAGCAGTACTTC. Translated, it gives CASSPVLDRAYEQYF.

The chain is built from TRBV6-5 and TRBJ2-7; 7 bases align to TRBD1. Germline V gives CDR1 MNHEY, CDR2 SVGAGI. Trimming cost V 6 bases and J 0 bases; bases outside gene matches: 5. The CDR3 has 14 amino acids. In DNA form, the CDR3 reads TGTGCCAGCAGACGGGGACAGAACTCCTACGAGCAGTACTTC. Translation gives CASRRGQNSYEQYF.